What follows are 2 T cell receptor beta chains derived from one specimen sequenced in a study of control samples from healthy donors and cancer patients. Libraries were prepared by immunoSEQ multiplex PCR; TCRdb keeps only in-frame clonotypes and omits some of them. The sample yields about 51,000 clones, around nine tenths seen once. Sequenced material: PBMCs. The receptors here all came from a man aged 50-59 years with head and neck cancer.

This clone was seen more than once but under ten times. The chain uses TRBV5-4 and TRBJ2-6; D call uncertain. The CDR3 has 15 residues. CDR1 is SGHNT and CDR2 is YYREEE in the germline V gene (reference sequence). With 4 bases removed from V and 3 bases from J, the gap between germline ends came to 11 bases. CDR3 in DNA: TGTGCCAGCAGCCCAAGTCTACTTGGGGCCAACGTCCTGACTTTC. It codes for CASSPSLLGANVLTF. Supplemented by reference TRBV5-4 and TRBJ2-6, the full variable domain reads ETGVTQSPTHLIKTRGQQVTLRCSSQSGHNTVSWYQQALGQGPQFIFQYYREEENGRGNFPPRFSGLQFPNYSSELNVNALELDDSALYLCASSPSLLGANVLTFGAGSRLTVL.

This clone was found a few times. V and J are TRBV6-2 or TRBV6-3 and TRBJ2-3; TRBD2 matches 10 bases. The ends lost 5 bases at V and 6 bases at J; junction bases unmatched: 8. Germline CDR1 reads MNHEY; CDR2 reads SVGEGT. This CDR3 has 15 amino acids. CDR3 region: CASSTPLAGVDTQYF. The CDR3 DNA is TGTGCCAGCAGTACGCCCCTAGCGGGGGTCGATACGCAGTATTTT.